This TCR beta chain emerged from a study of response to subunit inactivated influenza vaccine. Comments on this clonotype: The target antigen is unknown.

TCRdb called the RT-PCR reads again in MiXCR, with one record for every CDR3 protein. The sample shows 600,000 to 850,000 distinct CDR3 sequences, less than 15% of them seen only once. The V end was cut by 1 base, the J end by 3 bases, with 16 bases between. CDR1 MDHEN and CDR2 SYDVKM come from the germline V gene. The CDR3 consists of 16 residues. General study points: Authors suggested seasonal influenza vaccinations each recruit few new T cells.

The chain couples TRBV28 to TRBJ2-7; D ambiguous. The sequenced sample was PBMCs from blood, obtained 14 to 15 days before vaccination. The source is a man aged 45 to 65 who received an inactivated influenza vaccine. The CDR3 here is CASSLLGRGGGYEQYF. In DNA, the CDR3 is TGTGCCAGCAGTTTATTAGGGCGCGGTGGCGGCTACGAGCAGTACTTC.